Listed below are T cell receptor beta chains from one sample, sequenced in a study of PD-1 blockade in classical Hodgkin lymphoma. Profiled with immunoSEQ multiplex PCR; TCRdb holds only in-frame clones, not every one. The table includes roughly 18,000 clones, around 70% detected once. The sample here was CD4+ T cells from blood, taken before the fourth cycle of nivolumab. These receptor sequences come from a human donor with classical Hodgkin lymphoma. CDR3s include the opening cysteine and the closing phenylalanine or tryptophan. Fields, in order: CDR3 protein, CDR3 DNA, clone size, J gene, D gene, V gene. A D gene is named only where the DNA matches it firmly. The size of a clone is reported for some rows only, either as once, few or many, or as a class for expanded clones.

CASSPQGPTNTEAFF | TGCGCCAGCAGCCCCCAGGGGCCTACTAACACTGAAGCTTTCTTT | - | TRBJ1-1 | - | TRBV5-1
CASKGGLESQPQHF | TGTGCCAGCAAAGGGGGGTTGGAAAGTCAGCCCCAGCATTTT | - | TRBJ1-5 | - | TRBV28
CASSLGTTTDTQYF | TGTGCCAGCAGCTTAGGGACAACAACAGATACGCAGTATTTT | - | TRBJ2-3 | - | TRBV7-2
CASSQDDRVSSGNTIYF | TGCGCCAGCAGCCAAGATGATAGAGTTAGCTCTGGAAACACCATATATTTT | - | TRBJ1-3 | - | TRBV4-3
CASSLAPSPGANVLTF | TGCGCCAGCAGCTTGGCCCCAAGTCCTGGGGCCAACGTCCTGACTTTC | - | TRBJ2-6 | - | TRBV5-1
CASSYAPKGEQYF | TGTGCCAGCAGTTACGCCCCAAAGGGGGAGCAGTACTTC | - | TRBJ2-7 | - | TRBV6-5
CASSQDPPASPHEQFF | TGCGCCAGCAGCCAAGATCCTCCGGCCAGCCCCCATGAGCAGTTCTTC | few | TRBJ2-1 | - | TRBV4-1
CASLGSYNEQFF | TGTGCCAGCCTGGGCTCCTACAATGAGCAGTTCTTC | - | TRBJ2-1 | - | TRBV28
CASSSRQGTYNEQFF | TGTGCCAGCAGTTCCCGACAGGGGACCTACAATGAGCAGTTCTTC | - | TRBJ2-1 | TRBD1 | TRBV27
CASSSSGGLRADTQYF | TGCGCCAGCAGCTCTTCCGGGGGACTAAGGGCAGATACGCAGTATTTT | - | TRBJ2-3 | TRBD2 | TRBV5-1
CASRTGVTGELFF | TGTGCCAGCCGGACAGGGGTTACCGGGGAGCTGTTTTTT | - | TRBJ2-2 | TRBD1 | TRBV7-2
CASTTLAGPTDTQYF | TGTGCCAGCACGACCTTAGCGGGACCCACAGATACGCAGTATTTT | - | TRBJ2-3 | TRBD2 | TRBV9
CASSLFQASSYNEQFF | TGTGCCAGCAGCTTATTCCAGGCGAGCTCCTACAATGAGCAGTTCTTC | - | TRBJ2-1 | - | TRBV7-3
CASSLLGESSGSGYTF | TGTGCCAGCAGCTTATTAGGGGAGTCTTCAGGCAGTGGCTACACCTTC | - | TRBJ1-2 | - | TRBV11-2
CASSPSGRSGANVLTF | TGTGCCAGCAGCCCAAGCGGGCGGTCTGGGGCCAACGTCCTGACTTTC | once | TRBJ2-6 | - | TRBV9
CASSATGRVGGELFF | TGCGCCAGCAGCGCCACAGGGAGGGTAGGCGGGGAGCTGTTTTTT | - | TRBJ2-2 | - | TRBV5-1
CASSYSWGINTEAFF | TGTGCCAGCAGTTACTCGTGGGGGATCAACACTGAAGCTTTCTTT | few | TRBJ1-1 | - | TRBV6-5
CASRDRGGNYGYTF | TGTGCCAGCAGAGACAGGGGCGGCAACTATGGCTACACCTTC | - | TRBJ1-2 | TRBD1 | TRBV2
CASTPSRSTGELFF | TGTGCCAGCACTCCCTCCAGGAGCACCGGGGAGCTGTTTTTT | once | TRBJ2-2 | - | TRBV7-2
CASRTGAGGANVLTF | TGTGCCAGCAGAACGGGTGCTGGTGGGGCCAACGTCCTGACTTTC | - | TRBJ2-6 | - | TRBV28
CASSLDGQVYNEQFF | TGCGCCAGCAGCTTGGATGGACAGGTGTACAATGAGCAGTTCTTC | - | TRBJ2-1 | TRBD1 | TRBV5-1
CASSQDWWSGGTEAFF | TGTGCCAGCAGCCAAGATTGGTGGAGTGGGGGTACTGAAGCTTTCTTT | - | TRBJ1-1 | - | TRBV14
CASSQASGTAFYGYTF | TGTGCCAGCTCACAGGCCTCCGGGACAGCCTTTTATGGCTACACCTTC | few | TRBJ1-2 | TRBD1 | TRBV18
CASRTGVPGELFF | TGTGCCAGCCGGACAGGGGTTCCCGGGGAGCTGTTTTTT | - | TRBJ2-2 | TRBD1 | TRBV18
CASRSGGLNSYEQYF | TGTGCCAGCAGGTCAGGGGGATTAAACTCCTACGAGCAGTACTTC | - | TRBJ2-7 | TRBD1 | TRBV28
CASSEWGRSHYEKLFF | TGTGCCAGCAGTGAGTGGGGACGGAGCCACTACGAAAAACTGTTTTTT | - | TRBJ1-4 | - | TRBV6-1
CASSPDVGENTGELFF | TGTGCCAGCAGTCCGGATGTGGGGGAAAACACCGGGGAGCTGTTTTTT | - | TRBJ2-2 | - | TRBV6-6
CASNIEQLREGMETQYF | TGTGCCAGCAATATTGAGCAATTGCGGGAGGGGATGGAGACCCAGTACTTC | - | TRBJ2-5 | TRBD2 | TRBV6-4
CASSYLEPVVGEQYF | TGTGCCAGCAGTTACCTGGAACCCGTGGTCGGGGAGCAGTACTTC | - | TRBJ2-7 | - | TRBV6-6
CASKGVDNQPQHF | TGTGCCAGTAAGGGGGTGGACAATCAGCCCCAGCATTTT | few | TRBJ1-5 | - | TRBV19
CASSYSRQGLYGYTF | TGTGCCAGCAGTTACTCAAGGCAGGGACTTTATGGCTACACCTTC | - | TRBJ1-2 | - | TRBV6-5
CAWDQTGTGNTIYF | TGTGCCTGGGACCAGACAGGGACTGGAAACACCATATATTTT | medium-sized | TRBJ1-3 | TRBD1 | TRBV30
CASSLQRAGELFF | TGTGCCAGCAGCCTTCAAAGGGCCGGGGAGCTGTTTTTT | - | TRBJ2-2 | - | TRBV7-9
CASKGGGPYNEQFF | TGTGCCAGCAAGGGCGGTGGTCCTTACAATGAGCAGTTCTTC | once | TRBJ2-1 | - | TRBV28
CSAAGAGELFF | TGCAGCGCCGCAGGGGCCGGGGAGCTGTTTTTT | - | TRBJ2-2 | - | TRBV29-1
CASSLVGLKAETQYF | TGTGCCAGCAGCTTAGTTGGGCTGAAGGCAGAGACCCAGTACTTC | - | TRBJ2-5 | - | TRBV7-9
CASREGWGSTEAFF | TGTGCCAGCAGGGAGGGTTGGGGGAGCACTGAAGCTTTCTTT | - | TRBJ1-1 | - | TRBV2
CASSLTSGSSSDTQYF | TGTGCCAGCAGCTTGACCTCGGGGTCCAGCTCAGATACGCAGTATTTT | once | TRBJ2-3 | - | TRBV7-8
CASSQFWGSGNTIYF | TGTGCCAGCAGCCAGTTCTGGGGCTCTGGAAACACCATATATTTT | - | TRBJ1-3 | - | TRBV14
CASSTGTSIETQYF | TGTGCCAGCAGCACCGGGACTAGCATAGAGACCCAGTACTTC | - | TRBJ2-5 | TRBD2 | TRBV11-2
CASSPQGSGSPLHF | TGTGCCAGCAGCCCCCAGGGGTCCGGTTCACCCCTCCACTTT | once | TRBJ1-6 | - | TRBV6-6
CASSAFLQVLDQNTEAFF | TGTGCCAGCAGCGCCTTTCTACAGGTACTTGATCAAAACACTGAAGCTTTCTTT | - | TRBJ1-1 | - | TRBV5-4
CASSEIAGAPEQYF | TGTGCCAGCAGTGAGATAGCGGGGGCCCCCGAGCAGTACTTC | - | TRBJ2-7 | TRBD2 | TRBV6-4
CASSLAETQYF | TGTGCCAGCAGCTTAGCAGAGACCCAGTACTTC | - | TRBJ2-5 | - | TRBV7-6
CASSQNRILTEAFF | TGTGCCAGCAGTCAAAACAGGATACTCACTGAAGCTTTCTTT | - | TRBJ1-1 | - | TRBV7-2
CASSVTGGLEETQYF | TGCGCCAGCAGTGTGACGGGGGGCCTGGAAGAGACCCAGTACTTC | once | TRBJ2-5 | - | TRBV5-1
CASSFMYYGYTF | TGTGCCAGCAGTTTTATGTACTATGGCTACACCTTC | - | TRBJ1-2 | - | TRBV25-1
CASSLTGTGTGNTIYF | TGTGCCAGCAGCTTAACCGGGACAGGGACTGGAAACACCATATATTTT | - | TRBJ1-3 | TRBD1 | TRBV7-2
CASSSASTDTQYF | TGTGCCAGCAGCTCGGCCAGCACAGATACGCAGTATTTT | - | TRBJ2-3 | - | TRBV7-3
CSVDTLGGKGTYEQYF | TGCAGCGTTGATACACTCGGGGGAAAGGGGACCTACGAGCAGTACTTC | once | TRBJ2-7 | - | TRBV29-1
CASSQEGQRRAYEQYF | TGCGCCAGCAGCCAAGAAGGACAGCGGAGGGCCTACGAGCAGTACTTC | - | TRBJ2-7 | - | TRBV4-3
CASSLPGTSTDTQYF | TGTGCCAGCAGCTTGCCTGGGACTAGCACAGATACGCAGTATTTT | - | TRBJ2-3 | - | TRBV5-8
CASSPVAGVYNEQFF | TGTGCCAGCAGCCCCGTGGCAGGGGTCTACAATGAGCAGTTCTTC | - | TRBJ2-1 | - | TRBV11-3